Presented here are 10 T cell receptor beta chains from one specimen sequenced in a study of T-cell reconstitution after alpha-beta-depleted transplantation in children. Unique molecular identifiers were built into the TCRbeta library. TCRdb called the PCR reads again in MiXCR, with one record for every CDR3 protein. The sample lists some 240,000 distinct CDR3 sequences; approximately 9.7% were seen once. The sample in question was PBMCs from the stem cell graft donor, obtained from the stem cell graft. All receptors come from a human donor who donated a stem cell graft to a child with SCID.

The sample holds many counts of this clonotype. The chain is built from TRBV6-5 and TRBJ1-1; D unclear. This CDR3 is 12 amino acids long. Between the trimmed V and J ends, which lost 5 bases and 7 bases, there was a span of 11 bases. CDR1 MNHEY and CDR2 SVGAGI come from the germline V gene. In DNA form, the CDR3 reads TGTGCCAGCAGTAAAGGCGGGCTTGAAGCTTTCTTT. This translates into CASSKGGLEAFF.

This clonotype was recorded many times. V gene TRBV12-3 or TRBV12-4 combines with J gene TRBJ2-3; no clear D. V was cut by 5 bases and J by 4 bases, with 10 bases left in between. The CDR3 runs 13 residues. CDR3 sequence reads: CASSLEMSDTQYF. For the CDR3, the DNA is TGTGCCAGCAGTCTTGAAATGTCAGATACGCAGTATTTT.

Ten or more counts support this clonotype. The V call is TRBV20-1, the J call TRBJ2-7, with D tentatively TRBD2 (6 bases). Trimming removed 6 bases from V and 2 bases from J, with 17 bases in between. The CDR3 covers 14 residues. The germline V gene encodes CDR1 DFQATT and CDR2 SNEGSKA (reference sequence). This CDR3 is CSAPPGVPPYEQYF. The CDR3 DNA reads TGCAGTGCGCCCCCGGGGGTGCCACCCTACGAGCAGTACTTC.

This clonotype occurred many times. This chain joins TRBV2 and TRBJ2-1, with a weak D call TRBD2 (5 bases). This CDR3 contains 15 residues. Trimming removed 5 bases from V and 7 bases from J, with 18 bases in between. The germline gives CDR1 SNHLY, CDR2 FYNNEI. CDR3 sequence: CASSREGRRYNEQFF. CDR3 DNA: TGTGCCAGCAGTCGGGAAGGACGGCGATATAATGAGCAGTTCTTC.

This clonotype was counted ten times or more. V usage is TRBV5-1 and J usage is TRBJ2-5, with a possible D match to TRBD1 (5 bases). V lost 0 bases to trimming and J lost 10 bases, with 22 bases between them. CDR3 length: 16 amino acids. Germline lookup yields CDR1 SGHRS and CDR2 YFSETQ. DNA of the CDR3: TGCGCCAGCAGCTTGGCCCCAAGGGGTCCCGTCGGAGACCAGTACTTC. Translating it yields CASSLAPRGPVGDQYF.

This clonotype was seen repeatedly, ten times or more. This chain uses TRBV11-2 with TRBJ1-1, with 8 bases fitting TRBD1. This CDR3 comprises 12 residues. The V and J ends lost 5 bases and 10 bases, in that order; junction bases with no gene match: 6. Germline V CDR1 and CDR2: SGHAT, FQNNGV. CDR3 DNA sequence: TGTGCCAGCAGCCCCCGGGACAGGTTAGCTTTCTTT. Protein product: CASSPRDRLAFF. Filled out from reference TRBV11-2 and TRBJ1-1, the complete variable domain reads EAGVAQSPRYKIIEKRQSVAFWCNPISGHATLYWYQQILGQGPKLLIQFQNNGVVDDSQLPKDRFSAERLKGVDSTLKIQPAKLEDSAVYLCASSPRDRLAFFGQGTRLTVV.

This clonotype was seen repeatedly, ten times or more. The chain uses TRBV6-1 and TRBJ2-7, with a possible D match to TRBD1 (5 bases). Germline-derived CDR1 and CDR2 are MNHNS and SASEGT. CDR3 length: 12 residues. Deletions cut 9 bases from V and 4 bases from J, with 13 bases between. The CDR3 spells CASEDREYEQYF. The CDR3 DNA sequence: TGTGCCAGTGAAGACAGAGAATACGAGCAGTACTTC.

This clonotype was seen many times. The genes are TRBV5-6 and TRBJ2-2, with TRBD1 identical over 11 bases. The V and J ends lost 0 bases and 4 bases, in that order; junction bases with no gene match: 2. This CDR3 contains 16 residues. Germline CDR1 is SGHDT and CDR2 is YYEEEE. CDR3 nucleotide sequence: TGTGCCAGCAGCTTGGAAGGGACAGGGGGCACCGGGGAGCTGTTTTTT. Residues: CASSLEGTGGTGELFF.

This clonotype was detected ten times or more. The gene calls are TRBV24-1 and TRBJ2-1; 11 nucleotides agree with TRBD1. Germline values: CDR1 KGHDR, CDR2 SFDVKD. The V gene end was trimmed by 9 bases and the J gene end by 12 bases; junction bases not matched to a gene: 15. CDR3 length: 15 residues. The CDR3 nucleotides read TGTGCCACCCCTAGTGGACAGGGGGCTCCTCGGGTGCAGTTCTTC. Translated, it gives CATPSGQGAPRVQFF.

This clonotype was recorded at least ten times. The CDR3 region has the DNA TGTGCCAGCAGCTTGTACGGACGGATTAATGAAAAACTGTTTTTT. Its translation: CASSLYGRINEKLFF. The chain has TRBV5-5 and TRBJ1-4; D remains ambiguous. CDR1 and CDR2 (germline): SGHKS, YYEKEE (reference sequence). CDR3 length equals 15 residues. Trimming stripped 1 base from V and 4 bases from J, with 11 bases between.